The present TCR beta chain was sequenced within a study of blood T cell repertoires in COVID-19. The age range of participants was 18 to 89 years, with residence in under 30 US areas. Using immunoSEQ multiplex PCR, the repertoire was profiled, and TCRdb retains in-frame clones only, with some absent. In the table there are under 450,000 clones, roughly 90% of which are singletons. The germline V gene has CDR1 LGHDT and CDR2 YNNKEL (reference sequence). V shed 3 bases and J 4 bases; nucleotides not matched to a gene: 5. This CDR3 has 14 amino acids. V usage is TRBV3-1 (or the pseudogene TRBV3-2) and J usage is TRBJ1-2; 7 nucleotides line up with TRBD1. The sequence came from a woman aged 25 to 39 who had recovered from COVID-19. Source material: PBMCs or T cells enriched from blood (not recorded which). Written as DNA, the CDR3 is TGTGCCAGCAGCCACAGGGACAGTGGCTATGGCTACACCTTC. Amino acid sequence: CASSHRDSGYGYTF.